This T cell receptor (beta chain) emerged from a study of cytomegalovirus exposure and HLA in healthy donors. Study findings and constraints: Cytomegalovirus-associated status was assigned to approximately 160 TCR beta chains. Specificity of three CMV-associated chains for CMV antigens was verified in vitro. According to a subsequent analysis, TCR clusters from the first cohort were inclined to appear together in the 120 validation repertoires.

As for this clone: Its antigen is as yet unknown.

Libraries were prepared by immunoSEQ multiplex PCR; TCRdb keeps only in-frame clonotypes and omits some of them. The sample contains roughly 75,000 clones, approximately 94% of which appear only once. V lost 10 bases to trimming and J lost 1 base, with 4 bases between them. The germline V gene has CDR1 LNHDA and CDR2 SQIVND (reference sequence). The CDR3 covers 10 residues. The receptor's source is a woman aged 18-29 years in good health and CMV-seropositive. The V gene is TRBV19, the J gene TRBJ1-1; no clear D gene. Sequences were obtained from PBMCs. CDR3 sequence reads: CATRNTEAFF. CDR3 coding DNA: TGTGCCACCCGGAACACTGAAGCTTTCTTT.